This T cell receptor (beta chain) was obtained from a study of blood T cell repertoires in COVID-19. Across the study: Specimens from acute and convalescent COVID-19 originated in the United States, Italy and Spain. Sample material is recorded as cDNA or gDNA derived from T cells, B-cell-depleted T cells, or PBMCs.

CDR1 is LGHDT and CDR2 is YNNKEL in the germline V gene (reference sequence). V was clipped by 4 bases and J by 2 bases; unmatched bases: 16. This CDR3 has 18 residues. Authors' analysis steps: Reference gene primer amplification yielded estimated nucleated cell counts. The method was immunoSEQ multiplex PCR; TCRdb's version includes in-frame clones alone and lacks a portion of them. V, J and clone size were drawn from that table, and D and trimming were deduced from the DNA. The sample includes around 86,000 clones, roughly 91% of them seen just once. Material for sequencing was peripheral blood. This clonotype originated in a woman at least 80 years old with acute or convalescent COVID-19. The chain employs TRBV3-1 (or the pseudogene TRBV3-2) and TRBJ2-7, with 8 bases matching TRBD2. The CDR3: CASSLGGSGAPSTYEQYF. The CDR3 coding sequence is TGTGCCAGCAGCCTCGGGGGTAGCGGGGCCCCCTCAACCTACGAGCAGTACTTC.